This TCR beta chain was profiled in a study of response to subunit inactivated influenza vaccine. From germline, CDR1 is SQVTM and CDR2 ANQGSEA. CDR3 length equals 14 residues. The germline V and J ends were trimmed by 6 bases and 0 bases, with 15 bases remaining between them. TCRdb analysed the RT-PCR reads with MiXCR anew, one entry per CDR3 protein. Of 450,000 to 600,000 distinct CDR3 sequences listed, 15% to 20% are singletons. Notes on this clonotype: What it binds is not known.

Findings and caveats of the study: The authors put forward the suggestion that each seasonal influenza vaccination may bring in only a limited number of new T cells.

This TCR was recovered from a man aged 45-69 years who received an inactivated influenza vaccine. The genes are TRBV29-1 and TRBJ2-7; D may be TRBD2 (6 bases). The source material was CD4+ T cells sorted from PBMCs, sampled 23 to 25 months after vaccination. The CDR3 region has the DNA TGCAGCGTGCGGACCTCCGGGAGCTCCTACGAGCAGTACTTC. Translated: CSVRTSGSSYEQYF.